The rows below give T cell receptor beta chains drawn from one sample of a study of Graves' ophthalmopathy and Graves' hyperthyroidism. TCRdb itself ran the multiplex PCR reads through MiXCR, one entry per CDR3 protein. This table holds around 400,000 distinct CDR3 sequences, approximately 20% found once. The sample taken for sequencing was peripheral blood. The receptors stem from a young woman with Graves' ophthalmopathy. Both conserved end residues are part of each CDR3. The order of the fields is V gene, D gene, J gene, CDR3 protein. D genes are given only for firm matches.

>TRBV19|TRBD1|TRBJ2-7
CASSMDRSYEQYF
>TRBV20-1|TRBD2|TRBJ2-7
CSAYPFAGLAYEQYF
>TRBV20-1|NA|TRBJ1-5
CSARDDRTLGQPQHF
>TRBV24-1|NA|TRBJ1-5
CATSDWDSNQPQHF
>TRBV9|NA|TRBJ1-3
CASSGGHLNTIYF
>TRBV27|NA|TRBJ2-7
CASSLGSGNSFEQYF
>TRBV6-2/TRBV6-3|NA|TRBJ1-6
CASSYPGSPLHF
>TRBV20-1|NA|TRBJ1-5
CSARVGAYQPQHF
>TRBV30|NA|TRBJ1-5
CAWSVLTGTGNQPQHF
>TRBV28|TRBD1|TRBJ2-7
CASSPGTDVYEQYF
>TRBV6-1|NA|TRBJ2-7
CASNGREYEQYF
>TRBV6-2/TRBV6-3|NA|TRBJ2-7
CASSYRNPDYEQYF
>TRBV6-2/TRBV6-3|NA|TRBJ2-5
CASSYEEETQYF
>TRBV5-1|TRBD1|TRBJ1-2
CASSAGTGVGYTF
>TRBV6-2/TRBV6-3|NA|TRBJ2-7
CASSRGHTYEQYF
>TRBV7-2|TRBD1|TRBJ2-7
CASSIQGGGYEQYF
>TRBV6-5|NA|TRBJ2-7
CASSSPGPKIYEQYF
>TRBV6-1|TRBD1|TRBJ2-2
CASDRGRGTGELFF
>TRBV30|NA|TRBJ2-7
CAWSDQGPYEQYF
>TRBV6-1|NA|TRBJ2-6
CASSEGDGANVLTF
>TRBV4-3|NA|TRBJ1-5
CASSQERGWDQPQHF
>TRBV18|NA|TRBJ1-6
CASSKGDYNSPLHF
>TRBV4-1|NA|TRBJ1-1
CASSQGRNTEAFF